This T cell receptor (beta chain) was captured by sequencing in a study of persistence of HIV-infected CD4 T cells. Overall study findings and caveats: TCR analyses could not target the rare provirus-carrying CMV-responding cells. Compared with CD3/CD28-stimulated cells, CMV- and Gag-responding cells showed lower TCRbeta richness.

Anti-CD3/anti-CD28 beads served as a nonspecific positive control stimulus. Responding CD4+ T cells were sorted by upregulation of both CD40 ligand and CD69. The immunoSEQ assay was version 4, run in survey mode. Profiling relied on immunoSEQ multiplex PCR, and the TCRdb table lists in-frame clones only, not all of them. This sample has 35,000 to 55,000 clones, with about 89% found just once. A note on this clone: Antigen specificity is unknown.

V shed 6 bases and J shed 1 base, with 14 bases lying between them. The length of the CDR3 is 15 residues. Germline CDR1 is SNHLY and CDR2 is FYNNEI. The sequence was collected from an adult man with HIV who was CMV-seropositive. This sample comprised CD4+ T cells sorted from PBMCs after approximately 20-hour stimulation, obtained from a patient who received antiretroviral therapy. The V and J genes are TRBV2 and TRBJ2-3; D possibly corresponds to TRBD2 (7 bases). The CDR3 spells CASSIEGGGTDTQYF. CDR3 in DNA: TGTGCCAGCAGCATTGAGGGGGGGGGCACAGATACGCAGTATTTT. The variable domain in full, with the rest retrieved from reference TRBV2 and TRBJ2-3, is EPEVTQTPSHQVTQMGQEVILRCVPISNHLYFYWYRQILGQKVEFLVSFYNNEISEKSEIFDDQFSVERPDGSNFTLKIRSTKLEDSAMYFCASSIEGGGTDTQYFGPGTRLTVL.